The 18 T cell receptor beta chains listed next were all sequenced from one sample in a study of T-cell reconstitution after alpha-beta-depleted transplantation in children. TCRbeta library preparation incorporated unique molecular identifiers. TCRdb itself ran the PCR reads through MiXCR, one entry per CDR3 protein. The sample shows roughly 400,000 distinct CDR3 sequences, roughly 21% of them seen only once. The sample here was PBMCs from the stem cell graft donor, taken from the stem cell graft. These receptors all stem from a human donor who donated a stem cell graft to a child with acute myeloid leukemia.

This clonotype showed up just a few times. The chain couples TRBV15 to TRBJ2-2; D not resolved. CDR3 size: 13 residues. Per the germline V gene, CDR1 is LNHNV and CDR2 is YYDKDF (reference sequence). V lost 0 bases to trimming and J lost 8 bases, with 7 bases between them. The CDR3 DNA reads as TGTGCCACCAGCAGAGATAGATCAGGGGAGCTGTTTTTT. This codes for CATSRDRSGELFF.

In its sample, this clonotype was seen a few times. The chain combines TRBV6-2 or TRBV6-3 with TRBJ2-1; the D is unclear. The CDR3 has 12 residues. The germline CDR1 and CDR2 sequences are MNHEY and SVGEGT. V gave up 7 bases and J gave up 7 bases, with 11 bases separating them. CDR3 bases: TGTGCCAGCACCAGTCGTCGGAATGAGCAGTTCTTC. This sequence encodes CASTSRRNEQFF.

This clonotype has more than one count but fewer than ten. This chain uses TRBV12-3 or TRBV12-4 with TRBJ2-6; D is possibly TRBD1 (5 bases). With 3 bases removed from V and 2 bases from J, the gap between germline ends came to 14 bases. This CDR3 spans 17 amino acids. The CDR3 coding sequence is TGTGCCAGCAGTTTTAGGGGCTTAAGGGCTGGGGCCAACGTCCTGACTTTC. It is translated as CASSFRGLRAGANVLTF.

This clonotype was observed a handful of times. The CDR3 region has the DNA TGCAGTGCCGGCGGGACAGGGGTCACAGATACGCAGTATTTT. Its translation is CSAGGTGVTDTQYF. The rearrangement uses TRBV20-1 and TRBJ2-3; TRBD1 matches 10 bases. Germline trimming cut 6 bases from V and 2 bases from J; bases unmatched to any gene: 5. The CDR3 has 14 residues. Per the germline V gene, CDR1 is DFQATT and CDR2 is SNEGSKA (reference sequence).

This clonotype was detected only a few times. The V gene is TRBV12-3 or TRBV12-4, the J gene TRBJ2-7, with TRBD2 identical over 8 bases. This CDR3 comprises 14 residues. The V segment lost 7 bases and the J segment 2 bases; nucleotides outside the gene matches: 7. The CDR3 here is CASTPGGGAYEQYF. The CDR3, as DNA: TGTGCCAGCACCCCGGGAGGGGGGGCCTACGAGCAGTACTTC.

This clonotype was observed many times. This chain joins TRBV4-1 and TRBJ2-7, with unresolved D. The germline V gene encodes CDR1 MGHRA and CDR2 YSYEKL. There are 15 residues in the CDR3. V was trimmed by 0 bases and J by 2 bases, leaving 11 bases between them. Here the CDR3 reads CASSQDKGTAYEQYF. In DNA form, the CDR3 reads TGCGCCAGCAGCCAAGATAAAGGAACAGCCTACGAGCAGTACTTC.

This clonotype has a handful of counts. The chain couples TRBV24-1 to TRBJ2-5; 11 bases match TRBD2. V lost 7 bases to trimming and J lost 4 bases; unmatched junction nucleotides: 10. The CDR3 covers 16 residues. Germline V CDR1 and CDR2: KGHDR, SFDVKD. This CDR3 reads CATSEGTSGFGETQYF. CDR3 bases: TGTGCCACCAGCGAGGGGACTAGCGGATTCGGAGAGACCCAGTACTTC.

This clonotype was seen repeatedly, ten times or more. The chain joins TRBV11-2 to TRBJ1-6; no clear D. Germline V gene lookup returns CDR1 SGHAT and CDR2 FQNNGV. The CDR3 covers 18 residues. Trimming removed 5 bases from V and 9 bases from J, with 26 bases in between. The CDR3 DNA sequence: TGTGCCAGCAGCCTAGGTGGGAGGTGGAGGGCCCAGAGTTCACCCCTCCACTTT. Encoded protein: CASSLGGRWRAQSSPLHF. The entire variable domain, with the rest obtained from reference TRBV11-2 and TRBJ1-6, is as follows: EAGVAQSPRYKIIEKRQSVAFWCNPISGHATLYWYQQILGQGPKLLIQFQNNGVVDDSQLPKDRFSAERLKGVDSTLKIQPAKLEDSAVYLCASSLGGRWRAQSSPLHFGNGTRLTVT.

In this sample, this clonotype turned up a few times. The V call is TRBV28, the J call TRBJ1-1; the D is unclear. This CDR3 region has 11 residues. The V end lost 4 bases, the J end lost 1 base, and 1 base lay between the germline ends. Per germline, CDR1 MDHEN and CDR2 SYDVKM. For the CDR3, the DNA is TGTGCCAGCAGTTGGAACACTGAAGCTTTCTTT. This encodes CASSWNTEAFF.

The chain has TRBV12-3 or TRBV12-4 and TRBJ2-2; 7 bases agree with TRBD1. This CDR3 has 13 residues. Trimming cost V 8 bases and J 5 bases; bases outside gene matches: 5. The CDR3 region is CASGVQGTGELFF. CDR3 sequence (DNA): TGTGCCAGCGGAGTACAGGGGACCGGGGAGCTGTTTTTT.

A few counts support this clonotype. This rearrangement joins TRBV7-2 to TRBJ1-4; D remains unclear. The CDR3 runs 15 residues. CDR1 SGHTA and CDR2 FQGNSA come from the germline V gene. Trimming took 5 bases from V and 1 from J, leaving 11 bases between them. CDR3 DNA sequence: TGTGCCAGCAGCCGCCGGGCGGGAACTAATGAAAAACTGTTTTTT. This gives the protein CASSRRAGTNEKLFF.

This clonotype was found a few times. The V and J genes are TRBV4-3 and TRBJ1-1; 7 positions agree with TRBD1. Germline V gives CDR1 LGHNA, CDR2 YSLEER. CDR3 length: 18 amino acids. V trimming: 4 bases; J trimming: 0 bases; junction bases outside the gene matches: 14. CDR3 sequence reads: CASSLPRYRGNMNTEAFF. DNA for the CDR3: TGCGCCAGCAGCCTTCCTCGGTACAGGGGAAACATGAACACTGAAGCTTTCTTT.

This rearrangement joins TRBV21-1 to TRBJ2-7. TRBV21-1 is a pseudogene. This CDR3 has 16 residues. CDR3 region: CASSKMVGHLSYEQYF. The CDR3, as DNA: TGTGCCAGCAGCAAAATGGTAGGCCACCTCTCCTACGAGCAGTACTTC.

This clonotype has more than one count but fewer than ten. This sequence joins TRBV4-3 and TRBJ2-3; tentatively, D is TRBD2 (5 bases). Germline V CDR1 and CDR2: LGHNA, YSLEER. The CDR3 has 15 amino acids. Trimming pared 0 bases from V and 10 bases from J, leaving 17 bases between. Here the CDR3 DNA reads TGCGCCAGCAGCCAAGATGTGGGCGGACCTAGCCCGCAGTATTTT. It translates to CASSQDVGGPSPQYF.

The chain uses TRBV4-3 and TRBJ2-3; D could derive from TRBD1 or TRBD2 (6 bases each). The length of the CDR3 is 16 residues. The V end was cut by 0 bases, the J end by 2 bases, with 12 bases between. Looked up from germline, CDR1 is LGHNA and CDR2 is YSLEER. CDR3 region: CASSQDRGVSTDTQYF. DNA for the CDR3: TGCGCCAGCAGCCAAGATAGGGGGGTATCCACAGATACGCAGTATTTT.

The chain has TRBV4-3 and TRBJ1-1, with D possibly TRBD1 on 6 matching bases. V was pared by 0 bases and J by 3 bases, with 11 bases between. Germline values: CDR1 LGHNA, CDR2 YSLEER. The CDR3 runs to 15 residues. The CDR3 coding sequence is TGCGCCAGCAGCCAAGACCAGGGGCCCGACACTGAAGCTTTCTTT. Residues: CASSQDQGPDTEAFF.

V and J are TRBV24-1 and TRBJ2-2; the D gene is possibly TRBD2 (5 bases). Trimming pared 1 base from V and 5 bases from J, leaving 7 bases between. The CDR3 sequence is 14 residues long. Germline V gene data show CDR1 as KGHDR and CDR2 as SFDVKD. CDR3 sequence reads: CATSDFWETGELFF. CDR3 in DNA: TGTGCCACCAGTGATTTTTGGGAGACCGGGGAGCTGTTTTTT.

The chain employs TRBV3-1 and TRBJ2-3; TRBD2 matches 13 bases. Germline trimming cut 0 bases from V and 2 bases from J; bases unmatched to any gene: 11. The CDR3 is 20 residues long. Germline V gene sequence: CDR1 LGHDT, CDR2 YNNKEL (reference sequence). The CDR3 sequence: CASSQDGLAGEHPYTDTQYF. Written as DNA, the CDR3 is TGTGCCAGCAGCCAAGATGGACTAGCGGGAGAACACCCCTACACAGATACGCAGTATTTT.